Presented here are 21 T cell receptor beta chains from one specimen sequenced in a study of HIV-infected children after antiretroviral therapy interruption (dated by TCRdb to the late 2010s). What this sample's treatment or condition label stands for: PENTA 11 planned treatment interruption arm or continuous ART arm. Preparation of the library involved 3' RACE. The listed sequencing device is Illumina MiSeq. TCR libraries were constructed from RNA with a 3' RACE protocol that used unique molecular identifiers to correct for PCR amplification bias. The public reads were reprocessed in TCRdb via fastp at Q25 and MiXCR, keeping in-frame beta chains. Duplicate CDR3 protein sequences are folded into a single record with the most common DNA and genes. The sample table lists more than 40,000 distinct CDR3 sequences, 3.5% to 5% of them with a count of one. The ten most abundant clones make up roughly 0.7% of the sample.

Sample: CD45RA+ CD4+ T cells from PBMCs, pooled from several time points, taken from a donor given antiretroviral therapy, either interrupted or continuous. The sample's cell subset or site label, decoded: naive CD4+ CD45RA+ CD45RO- T cells. These receptors were collected from a pool of human donors with HIV.

This clonotype was picked up many times. V and J are TRBV10-3 and TRBJ1-2; tentative D call: TRBD1 (5 bases). The CDR3 contains 14 residues. Trimming removed 5 bases at V and 0 bases at J, with 10 bases between. The germline CDR1 and CDR2 sequences are ENHRY and SYGVKD. The CDR3 sequence: CAISRDGPNYGYTF. The DNA for the CDR3 is TGTGCCATCAGTCGGGACGGGCCTAACTATGGCTACACCTTC.

V gene TRBV5-1 combines with J gene TRBJ2-1; D remains unclear. Germline V gene data show CDR1 as SGHRS and CDR2 as YFSETQ. Trimming removed 5 bases from V and 7 bases from J, with 10 bases in between. The CDR3 loop spans 12 amino acids. The CDR3 loop is CASRGAGNEQFF. CDR3 coding DNA: TGCGCCAGCAGGGGTGCTGGGAATGAGCAGTTCTTC.

This clonotype was counted many times. V is TRBV18 and J is TRBJ2-5; D uncertain. V was shortened by 3 bases and J by 4 bases, with 12 bases between the two germline ends. CDR1 is KGHSH, CDR2 LQKENI, per germline. The CDR3 is 14 residues long. DNA of the CDR3: TGTGCCAGCTCACCCGACTCACCGCCAGAGACCCAGTACTTC. It yields the protein CASSPDSPPETQYF.

This clonotype was seen only a few times. The chain joins TRBV2 to TRBJ2-7; D not resolved. Germline V gives CDR1 SNHLY, CDR2 FYNNEI. With 7 bases removed from V and 0 bases from J, the gap between germline ends came to 10 bases. This CDR3 spans 13 amino acids. The CDR3 sequence is CASTPQSSYEQYF. In nucleotides, the CDR3 is TGTGCCAGCACCCCTCAGAGCTCCTACGAGCAGTACTTC.

This clonotype occurred a few times. This sequence joins TRBV20-1 and TRBJ2-3; 10 bases agree with TRBD2. J lost 8 bases, V lost 5 bases, and 7 bases had no gene match. This CDR3 is built from 13 residues. The germline gives CDR1 DFQATT, CDR2 SNEGSKA (reference sequence). The CDR3 protein is CSAALAGAGTQYF. CDR3 nucleotides: TGCAGTGCTGCCCTAGCGGGGGCAGGTACGCAGTATTTT.

This clonotype has more than one count but fewer than ten. V usage is TRBV6-6 and J usage is TRBJ2-2; tentatively, D is TRBD1 (6 bases). CDR1 MNHNY and CDR2 SVGAGI come from the germline V gene (reference sequence). The CDR3 has 14 amino acids. V lost 8 bases and J lost 2, with 12 bases in between. The CDR3 DNA follows: TGTGCCAGCGGAGACAGGCTTAACACCGGGGAGCTGTTTTTT. This encodes CASGDRLNTGELFF.

This chain connects TRBV5-1 to TRBJ2-2, with D possibly called TRBD1 or TRBD2 (6 bases each). Germline CDR1 is SGHRS and CDR2 is YFSETQ. This CDR3 has 20 amino acids. V was trimmed by 1 base and J by 4 bases, leaving 26 bases between them. The chain's CDR3 is CASSLTSGFLPGAGTGELFF. CDR3 in DNA: TGCGCCAGCAGCTTGACGTCAGGGTTCCTTCCGGGGGCAGGCACCGGGGAGCTGTTTTTT.

This clonotype was detected many times. CDR3 in amino acids: CASIPRSRPAEAFF. The CDR3, as DNA: TGCGCCAGCATCCCCCGGAGTAGGCCGGCTGAAGCTTTCTTT. The chain combines TRBV10-1 with TRBJ1-1; D not certain. V dropped 7 bases and J dropped 6 bases, with 18 bases sitting between them. CDR1 and CDR2 (germline): WNHNN, SYGVQD (reference sequence). This CDR3 contains 14 residues.

This clonotype has a count of ten or more. The chain combines TRBV12-3 or TRBV12-4 with TRBJ1-3; TRBD1 might be the D (5 bases). The CDR3 has 15 residues. The V gene lost 6 bases and the J gene lost 0 bases, with 12 bases spanning the gap. The DNA of the CDR3 is TGTGCCAGCAGCCCATCAGGGTTCTCTGGAAACACCATATATTTT. Amino acids: CASSPSGFSGNTIYF.

The J gene is TRBJ1-2, the V gene TRBV13; D gene uncertain. V shed 5 bases and J shed 0 bases, with 10 bases lying between them. The CDR3 loop spans 14 amino acids. Germline values: CDR1 PRHDT, CDR2 FYEKMQ (reference sequence). CDR3 region: CASSLERTNYGYTF. The CDR3 DNA is TGTGCCAGCAGCCTGGAGAGAACTAACTATGGCTACACCTTC.

This clonotype was observed at least ten times. The chain recombines TRBV3-1 with TRBJ1-2; TRBD1 might be the D (6 bases). The V end was cut by 1 base, the J end by 6 bases, with 12 bases between. Germline V CDR1 and CDR2: LGHDT, YNNKEL (reference sequence). CDR3 length equals 14 residues. This CDR3 reads CASSQGGAGDGYTF. The CDR3 coding sequence is TGTGCCAGCAGCCAAGGGGGGGCAGGGGATGGCTACACCTTC.

This clonotype was detected many times. The chain recombines TRBV6-1 with TRBJ2-1; the match to TRBD1 covers 9 bases. V was clipped by 5 bases and J by 15 bases; unmatched bases: 8. The CDR3 is made up of 12 amino acids. CDR1 MNHNS and CDR2 SASEGT come from the germline V gene. CDR3 coding DNA: TGTGCCAGCAGTCTCACAGGGGGCGTTCGGTTCTTC. Translated, it gives CASSLTGGVRFF.

This clonotype was seen repeatedly, ten times or more. The V call is TRBV4-2, the J call TRBJ2-7; D unresolved. CDR3 length: 15 residues. Per the germline V gene, CDR1 is LGHNA and CDR2 is YNFKEQ. V lost 0 bases to trimming and J lost 2 bases, with 11 bases between them. CDR3 sequence: CASSQEDAAAYEQYF. The DNA for the CDR3 is TGTGCCAGCAGCCAAGAAGACGCCGCAGCCTACGAGCAGTACTTC.

This clonotype was seen at least ten times. The V call is TRBV28, the J call TRBJ1-2; D uncertain. Trimming removed 5 bases at V and 8 bases at J, with 18 bases between. This CDR3 is 14 amino acids long. Germline-derived CDR1 and CDR2 are MDHEN and SYDVKM. The CDR3 DNA is TGTGCCAGCAGTCCCCCGACGGATCAAGTGGGCTACACCTTC. Translating it yields CASSPPTDQVGYTF.

This clonotype was detected ten times or more. This rearrangement joins TRBV19 to TRBJ1-2, with D unclear. Deletions cut 5 bases from V and 6 bases from J, with 13 bases between. CDR1 LNHDA and CDR2 SQIVND come from the germline V gene (reference sequence). This CDR3 spans 13 amino acids. CDR3 loop: CASSVRARDGYTF. CDR3 DNA: TGTGCCAGTAGTGTACGGGCCAGAGATGGCTACACCTTC. Complete variable domain (other parts from reference TRBV19 and TRBJ1-2): DGGITQSPKYLFRKEGQNVTLSCEQNLNHDAMYWYRQDPGQGLRLIYYSQIVNDFQKGDIAEGYSVSREKKESFPLTVTSAQKNPTAFYLCASSVRARDGYTFGSGTRLTVV.

This clonotype was seen repeatedly, ten times or more. This chain uses TRBV5-1 with TRBJ2-3; D remains unclear. Germline assignment: CDR1 SGHRS and CDR2 YFSETQ. V was shortened by 0 bases and J by 6 bases, with 8 bases between the two germline ends. The CDR3 length is 13 residues. The CDR3 here is CASSLGRGDTQYF. In DNA, the CDR3 is TGCGCCAGCAGCTTGGGCCGTGGGGATACGCAGTATTTT.

Many counts were recorded for this clonotype. The CDR3 protein is CASSSRRPERGGAQRSSYNEQFF. CDR3 nucleotide sequence: TGTGCCAGCAGTTCCCGCCGACCCGAGCGGGGGGGAGCACAAAGGAGCTCCTACAATGAGCAGTTCTTC. The V and J genes are TRBV12-3 or TRBV12-4 and TRBJ2-1, with 10 bases identical to TRBD2. This CDR3 has 23 residues. After removal of 4 bases from V and 0 bases from J, the junction contained 24 bases not matched to a gene.

This clonotype was detected ten times or more. The rearrangement uses TRBV20-1 and TRBJ2-2; a weak D match, TRBD1 (7 bases). V was pared by 6 bases and J by 3 bases, with 17 bases between. Germline V gene data show CDR1 as DFQATT and CDR2 as SNEGSKA (reference sequence). This CDR3 is 15 amino acids long. The CDR3 protein is CSAGFRGADTGELFF. In DNA form, the CDR3 reads TGCAGTGCGGGGTTCAGGGGGGCGGACACCGGGGAGCTGTTTTTT.

This clonotype has more than one count but fewer than ten. The rearrangement links TRBV27 to TRBJ2-3; D gene ambiguous. This CDR3 is built from 12 residues. Germline V gene sequence: CDR1 MNHEY, CDR2 SMNVEV (reference sequence). Trimming took off 4 bases at V and 6 bases at J, with 8 bases between the two ends. The CDR3 protein is CASSSFSDTQYF. CDR3 bases: TGTGCCAGCAGTTCCTTTTCCGATACGCAGTATTTT.

Many counts were recorded for this clonotype. The rearrangement uses TRBV9 and TRBJ1-5; D unclear. The germline V gene encodes CDR1 SGDLS and CDR2 YYNGEE. This CDR3 contains 16 residues. Trimming removed 4 bases at V and 3 bases at J, with 17 bases between. CDR3 region: CASSPRVGDLNQPQHF. CDR3 bases: TGTGCCAGCAGCCCCCGGGTAGGAGATCTCAATCAGCCCCAGCATTTT.

This clonotype has ten or more counts. V gene TRBV23-1 combines with J gene TRBJ2-5; 8 bases agree with TRBD1. TRBV23-1 has ORF status, its function being uncertain. This CDR3 region has 16 residues. With V trimmed by 2 bases and J by 5 bases, 10 bases remained unmatched. The CDR3 sequence is CASSQAFDRGHETQYF. CDR3 bases: TGCGCCAGCAGTCAAGCATTCGACAGGGGTCATGAGACCCAGTACTTC.